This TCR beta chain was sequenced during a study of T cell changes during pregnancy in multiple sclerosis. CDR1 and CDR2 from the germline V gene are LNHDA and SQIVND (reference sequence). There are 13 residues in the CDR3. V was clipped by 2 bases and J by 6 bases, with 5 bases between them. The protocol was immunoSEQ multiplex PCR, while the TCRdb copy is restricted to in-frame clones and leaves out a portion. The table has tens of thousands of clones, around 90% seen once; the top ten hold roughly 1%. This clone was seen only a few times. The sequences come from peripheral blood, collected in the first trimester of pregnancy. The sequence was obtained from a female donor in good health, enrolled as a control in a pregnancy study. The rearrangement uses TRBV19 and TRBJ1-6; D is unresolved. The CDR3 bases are TGTGCCAGTAGTATAAACGGTAATTCACCCCTCCACTTT. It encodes CASSINGNSPLHF.